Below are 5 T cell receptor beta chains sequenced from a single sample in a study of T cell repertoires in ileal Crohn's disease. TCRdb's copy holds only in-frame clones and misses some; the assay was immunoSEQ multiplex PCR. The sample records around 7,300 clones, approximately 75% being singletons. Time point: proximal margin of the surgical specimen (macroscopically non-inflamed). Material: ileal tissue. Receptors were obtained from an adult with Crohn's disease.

CDR3 coding DNA: TGTGCCAGCAGTGACTCCCCAGCGGGAGACTACAATGAGCAGTTCTTC. As protein: CASSDSPAGDYNEQFF. The V gene is TRBV6-4, the J gene TRBJ2-1, with 8 bases matching TRBD2. Germline trimming cut 0 bases from V and 3 bases from J; bases unmatched to any gene: 4. CDR3 size: 16 residues. Germline lookup yields CDR1 MRHNA and CDR2 SNTAGT.

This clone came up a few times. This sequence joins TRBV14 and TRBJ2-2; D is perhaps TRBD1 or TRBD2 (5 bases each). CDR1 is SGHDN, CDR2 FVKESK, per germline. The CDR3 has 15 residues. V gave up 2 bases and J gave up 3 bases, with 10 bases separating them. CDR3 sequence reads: CASSQLQGHTGELFF. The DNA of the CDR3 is TGTGCCAGCAGCCAACTCCAGGGACACACCGGGGAGCTGTTTTTT.

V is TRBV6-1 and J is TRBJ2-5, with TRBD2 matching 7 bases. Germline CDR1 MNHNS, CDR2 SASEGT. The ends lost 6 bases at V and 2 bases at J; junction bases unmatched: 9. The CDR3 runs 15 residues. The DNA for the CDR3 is TGTGCCAGCAGGACTGGGGGGGGGAGGCAAGAGACCCAGTACTTC. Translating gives CASRTGGGRQETQYF.

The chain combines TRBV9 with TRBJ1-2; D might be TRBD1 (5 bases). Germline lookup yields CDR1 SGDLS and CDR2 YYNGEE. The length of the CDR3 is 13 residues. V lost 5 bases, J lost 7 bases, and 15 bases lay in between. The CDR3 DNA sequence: TGTGCCAGCAGTCTCGGGGGGGACGGTGGCTACACCTTC. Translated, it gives CASSLGGDGGYTF.

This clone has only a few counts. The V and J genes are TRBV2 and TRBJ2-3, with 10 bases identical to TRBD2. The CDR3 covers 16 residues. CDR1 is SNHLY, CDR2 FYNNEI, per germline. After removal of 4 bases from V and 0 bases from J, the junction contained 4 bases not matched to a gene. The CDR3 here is CASSGLAGPSTDTQYF. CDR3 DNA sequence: TGTGCCAGCAGTGGACTAGCGGGCCCTAGCACAGATACGCAGTATTTT.